This TCR beta chain was sequenced in a study of T cells expressing NK-cell markers. Study findings and constraints: Over 5 donors carried dominant NKG2C+ clonotypes that made up roughly 1.0-7.0% of their CD8+ T cells. Nothing established the HCMV specificity of expanded NKG2C+ T cell clones.

A word on this clonotype: The target antigen is unknown.

TCRdb re-analyzed the 5' RACE reads; it lists each CDR3 protein once, without DNA. The sample is made up of about 460,000 distinct CDR3 sequences, and the top ten hold under 1.5% of it. Per the germline V gene, CDR1 is SGHRS and CDR2 is YFSETQ. The CDR3 contains 13 residues. The J gene is TRBJ1-6, the V gene TRBV5-1. This receptor was taken from a woman in her 50s in good health. Sequenced: blood T cells: a sorted CD56 or NKG2C T cell subset, CD4+ or CD8+ T cells, or bulk PBMC T cells (not recorded which). The CDR3 protein is CASSPAGTPPLHF.